This TCR beta chain was recorded in a study of T-cell reconstitution after alpha-beta-depleted transplantation in children. The table lists this clonotype with many counts. As yet, its antigen is unknown. Study findings and constraints: At around two months after transplant, the alpha-beta T cells were reportedly derived from several hundred expanded clones that came from non-depleted graft cells. One year post-transplant, T-cell counts and diversity were largely derived from T cells produced anew. Recipient T cells and thymic progenitors that survived gave rise to the high TCRbeta diversity observed at day 60 in some patients.

It was with unique molecular identifiers that the TCRbeta library was prepared. TCRdb re-derived calls from the PCR reads in MiXCR, one entry per CDR3 protein. The data hold 200,000 to 250,000 distinct CDR3 sequences, with approximately 11% observed a single time. The TCR originated in a child in the first two years of life with acute myeloid leukemia, due to receive a stem cell transplant. This specimen was PBMCs, taken before TCRalphabeta/CD19-depleted stem cell transplant.

The CDR3 region is CASSLAHGEQFF. CDR3 bases: TGTGCCAGCAGCTTGGCCCACGGCGAGCAGTTCTTC. V is TRBV5-6 and J is TRBJ2-1; D remains ambiguous. This CDR3 has 12 amino acids. Trimming took 0 bases from V and 10 from J, leaving 8 bases between them. Germline V gives CDR1 SGHDT, CDR2 YYEEEE.